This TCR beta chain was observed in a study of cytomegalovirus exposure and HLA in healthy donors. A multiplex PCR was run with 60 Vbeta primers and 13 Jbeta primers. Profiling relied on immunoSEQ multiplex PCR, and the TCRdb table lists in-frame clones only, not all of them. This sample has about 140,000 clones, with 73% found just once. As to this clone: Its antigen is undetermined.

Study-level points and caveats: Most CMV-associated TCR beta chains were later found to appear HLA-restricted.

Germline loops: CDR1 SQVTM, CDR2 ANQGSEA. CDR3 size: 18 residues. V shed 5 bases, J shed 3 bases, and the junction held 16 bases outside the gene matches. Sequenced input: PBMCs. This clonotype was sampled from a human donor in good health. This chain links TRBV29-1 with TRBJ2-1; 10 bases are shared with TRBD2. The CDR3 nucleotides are TGCAGCGTTCTCGGAGGGTTAACTAGCGGGGCCTTCTACAATGAGCAGTTCTTC. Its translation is CSVLGGLTSGAFYNEQFF.